The 26 T cell receptor beta chains below were found in one sample sequenced in a study of identifying expanded T cells in peripheral blood. The data were produced by immunoSEQ multiplex PCR, yet TCRdb's version contains in-frame clones alone and is incomplete. The table has 90,000 or so clones, 88% seen once. Input material: blood. The receptors were gathered from a person aged 18 to 75 in good health.

The chain employs TRBV4-3 and TRBJ1-1; tentatively, D is TRBD1 (6 bases). Per germline, CDR1 LGHNA and CDR2 YSLEER. CDR3 length: 16 amino acids. Trimming removed 3 bases from V and 5 bases from J, with 19 bases in between. CDR3 DNA sequence: TGCGCCAGCAGCCAGGGGAGGGGCAGGGGAGATACTGAAGCTTTCTTT. It translates to CASSQGRGRGDTEAFF.

V usage is TRBV9 and J usage is TRBJ2-1, with D unresolved. Germline V gene data show CDR1 as SGDLS and CDR2 as YYNGEE. The CDR3 is 15 residues long. Trimming cost V 0 bases and J 12 bases, with 19 bases left between them. CDR3 DNA sequence: TGTGCCAGCAGCGTAGATGCTGAGCCGACTCATGGGCAGTTCTTC. Protein: CASSVDAEPTHGQFF.

The chain combines TRBV4-3 with TRBJ2-7; weak D call: TRBD2 (6 bases). There are 14 residues in the CDR3. Germline values: CDR1 LGHNA, CDR2 YSLEER. The V end was cut by 2 bases, the J end by 5 bases, with 13 bases between. CDR3 in amino acids: CASSQRTISDEQYF. The CDR3 DNA is TGCGCCAGCAGCCAAAGGACTATTAGCGACGAGCAGTACTTC.

The chain uses TRBV9 and TRBJ1-6; maybe TRBD1 (5 bases). The CDR3 consists of 16 residues. Germline V lookup: CDR1 SGDLS, CDR2 YYNGEE. The ends were cut back, 0 bases at V and 2 bases at J, with 9 bases in the middle. CDR3 DNA: TGTGCCAGCAGCGTAGACGGGGCCCCCTATAATTCACCCCTCCACTTT. It translates to CASSVDGAPYNSPLHF.

The chain links TRBV28 to TRBJ2-7, with unresolved D. Germline loops: CDR1 MDHEN, CDR2 SYDVKM. V lost 3 bases, J lost 0 bases, and 6 bases lay in between. This CDR3 spans 13 amino acids. CDR3 region: CASSFGTSYEQYF. In nucleotides, the CDR3 is TGTGCCAGCAGTTTCGGAACCTCCTACGAGCAGTACTTC.

CDR3 in DNA: TGTGCCAGCAGCCCCAGTCGAGGCGGGGGGCTGAGCAATGAGCAGTTCTTC. It translates to CASSPSRGGGLSNEQFF. This chain links TRBV7-8 with TRBJ2-1, with 8 bases identical to TRBD2. CDR3 length: 17 amino acids. V trimming: 5 bases; J trimming: 6 bases; junction bases outside the gene matches: 15. Germline V gene lookup returns CDR1 SGHVS and CDR2 FQNEAQ.

V gene TRBV7-9 combines with J gene TRBJ1-2, with no clear D. The V end was cut by 5 bases, the J end by 1 base, with 17 bases between. This CDR3 has 16 amino acids. Per germline, CDR1 SEHNR and CDR2 FQNEAQ (reference sequence). Written as DNA, the CDR3 is TGTGCCAGCAGCCGCGGGCCAGCTCAACTTAACTATGGCTACACCTTC. Protein: CASSRGPAQLNYGYTF.

The V and J genes are TRBV4-3 and TRBJ1-4, with 11 bases matching TRBD1. Germline V gene sequence: CDR1 LGHNA, CDR2 YSLEER. This CDR3 region has 18 residues. J was trimmed by 7 bases and V by 1 base; bases with no gene match: 11. CDR3 sequence: CASSQGGQGVSRIEKLFF. CDR3 sequence (DNA): TGCGCCAGCAGCCAAGGGGGACAGGGGGTGAGTCGGATTGAAAAACTGTTTTTT.

This chain joins TRBV2 and TRBJ1-5; no clear D. There are 15 residues in the CDR3. Trimming removed 2 bases at V and 2 bases at J, with 10 bases between. Looked up from germline, CDR1 is SNHLY and CDR2 is FYNNEI. The CDR3 DNA sequence: TGTGCCAGCAGTGAAAACGGACCCCGCAATCAGCCCCAGCATTTT. Protein sequence: CASSENGPRNQPQHF.

The chain uses TRBV7-9 and TRBJ2-1; no reliable D call. Germline loops: CDR1 SEHNR, CDR2 FQNEAQ (reference sequence). Trimming removed 5 bases from V and 8 bases from J, with 7 bases in between. CDR3 size: 11 residues. The CDR3 nucleotides read TGTGCCAGCAGCCTCCTAGATGAGCAGTTCTTC. Translating gives CASSLLDEQFF.

The chain uses TRBV5-1 and TRBJ1-2, with TRBD1 as a possible D gene (5 bases). Germline V CDR1 and CDR2: SGHRS, YFSETQ. CDR3 length equals 15 residues. The V and J ends lost 4 bases and 6 bases respectively, with 19 bases between them. The CDR3 DNA reads as TGCGCCAGCAGCACATCCGCACCAGGGCGGGATGGCTACACCTTC. Amino acids: CASSTSAPGRDGYTF.

This clone was observed a single time. The chain links TRBV5-5 to TRBJ2-7; 7 bases are shared with TRBD1. Germline CDR1 is SGHKS and CDR2 is YYEKEE (reference sequence). The CDR3 covers 15 residues. V gave up 4 bases and J gave up 4 bases; unmatched junction bases: 11. CDR3 in DNA: TGTGCCAGCAGCGTGGCGGAACAGGGGCTGTACGAGCAGTACTTC. This sequence encodes CASSVAEQGLYEQYF.

The genes are TRBV18 and TRBJ1-5; TRBD1 might be the D (5 bases). Trimming left V 3 bases short and J 1 base short, with 10 bases between. CDR1 and CDR2 from the germline V gene are KGHSH and LQKENI. CDR3 length: 15 residues. CDR3 protein: CASSPGTESNQPQHF. Here the CDR3 DNA reads TGTGCCAGCTCACCTGGGACGGAGAGCAATCAGCCCCAGCATTTT.

V gene TRBV16 combines with J gene TRBJ1-6; 7 bases map to TRBD1. V lost 0 bases to trimming and J lost 6 bases; unmatched junction nucleotides: 5. CDR3 length: 16 amino acids. The germline V gene has CDR1 KGHSY and CDR2 FQNENV. CDR3 sequence reads: CASSQSAGGGNSPLHF. CDR3 in DNA: TGTGCCAGCAGCCAATCGGCAGGGGGAGGTAATTCACCCCTCCACTTT.

This clone was recorded only once. The chain recombines TRBV27 with TRBJ1-5; 7 bases agree with TRBD1. Trimming cost V 3 bases and J 6 bases; bases outside gene matches: 8. The V gene's germline CDR1 is MNHEY and CDR2 SMNVEV (reference sequence). The CDR3 extends over 15 amino acids. CDR3 DNA: TGTGCCAGCAGTTTTATAGGGGGCGCGGGTCAGCCCCAGCATTTT. This codes for CASSFIGGAGQPQHF.

This chain uses TRBV18 with TRBJ2-7, with a weak D call TRBD1 (6 bases). V was clipped by 3 bases and J by 5 bases, with 14 bases between them. Germline CDR1 is KGHSH and CDR2 is LQKENI. The CDR3 extends over 14 amino acids. The DNA of the CDR3 is TGTGCCAGCTCACCTTCAGGGGTTCGAAACGAGCAGTACTTC. Translating it yields CASSPSGVRNEQYF. Together with reference TRBV18 and TRBJ2-7, the CDR3 gives the full variable domain: NAGVMQNPRHLVRRRGQEARLRCSPMKGHSHVYWYRQLPEEGLKFMVYLQKENIIDESGMPKERFSAEFPKEGPSILRIQQVVRGDSAAYFCASSPSGVRNEQYFGPGTRLTVT.

The V and J genes are TRBV10-1 and TRBJ2-5; 11 positions agree with TRBD2. The CDR3 contains 15 residues. In germline, CDR1 is WNHNN, CDR2 SYGVQD (reference sequence). After removal of 6 bases from V and 2 bases from J, the junction contained 5 bases not matched to a gene. The DNA of the CDR3 is TGCGCCAGCAGGGGTAGCGGGGGGGTACAAGAGACCCAGTACTTC. Its protein product is CASRGSGGVQETQYF.

The gene calls are TRBV4-3 and TRBJ2-3; 7 bases align to TRBD1. The CDR3 has 15 residues. J gave up 6 bases and V 0 bases, and 6 bases lay outside the gene matches. Germline CDR1 reads LGHNA; CDR2 reads YSLEER. The CDR3 coding sequence is TGCGCCAGCAGCCAAGAAAAGGACAGGAGGGATACGCAGTATTTT. Residues: CASSQEKDRRDTQYF.

This chain uses TRBV7-9 with TRBJ1-3; D not certain. This CDR3 is 13 amino acids long. Between the trimmed V and J ends, which lost 7 bases and 0 bases, there was a span of 7 bases. In germline, CDR1 is SEHNR, CDR2 FQNEAQ (reference sequence). The CDR3 protein is CASIKVSGNTIYF. The CDR3 DNA reads TGTGCCAGCATCAAGGTCTCTGGAAACACCATATATTTT.

This clone has just a few counts. J is TRBJ2-1 and V is TRBV4-3, with 12 bases lining up with TRBD2. After removal of 1 base from V and 6 bases from J, the junction contained 1 base not matched to a gene. Germline V lookup: CDR1 LGHNA, CDR2 YSLEER. The CDR3 covers 15 residues. The CDR3 loop reads CASSQASGGANEQFF. The DNA for the CDR3 is TGCGCCAGCAGCCAAGCTAGCGGGGGGGCCAATGAGCAGTTCTTC.

The V call is TRBV9, the J call TRBJ2-2; no definite D call. The CDR3 contains 14 residues. Germline CDR1 and CDR2: SGDLS and YYNGEE. Trimming pared 0 bases from V and 2 bases from J, leaving 5 bases between. CDR3 coding DNA: TGTGCCAGCAGCGTAGGACCCAACACCGGGGAGCTGTTTTTT. The encoded protein is CASSVGPNTGELFF.

The chain carries TRBV6-4 and TRBJ2-7; 9 bases match TRBD1. Germline V gene lookup returns CDR1 MRHNA and CDR2 SNTAGT. The CDR3 consists of 14 residues. V lost 2 bases to trimming and J lost 5 bases; unmatched junction nucleotides: 4. CDR3 coding DNA: TGTGCCAGCAGTGACCCGGGACAGGGCCACGAGCAGTACTTC. It yields the protein CASSDPGQGHEQYF.

The chain joins TRBV5-1 to TRBJ2-3; maybe TRBD2 (7 bases). The CDR3 spans 15 residues. CDR1 is SGHRS, CDR2 YFSETQ, per germline. The V and J ends lost 4 bases and 5 bases respectively, with 17 bases between them. In DNA form, the CDR3 reads TGCGCCAGCAGCCCTTCGGGCGGGGGCCGAGATACGCAGTATTTT. Protein product: CASSPSGGGRDTQYF.

This chain connects TRBV29-1 to TRBJ2-2; D unresolved. The CDR3 extends over 13 amino acids. The V end was cut by 3 bases, the J end by 2 bases, with 7 bases between. The germline V gene has CDR1 SQVTM and CDR2 ANQGSEA. The CDR3 DNA is TGCAGCGTTGACAGGTCTAACACCGGGGAGCTGTTTTTT. This translates into CSVDRSNTGELFF.

The chain is built from TRBV19 and TRBJ2-3, with D hard to call. V lost 3 bases and J lost 4, with 5 bases in between. The CDR3 is made up of 12 amino acids. Germline-derived CDR1 and CDR2 are LNHDA and SQIVND (reference sequence). The DNA for the CDR3 is TGTGCCAGTAGTATCCCATCAGATACGCAGTATTTT. Its protein product is CASSIPSDTQYF.

The CDR3 sequence: CASSYKASGLEEQYF. The CDR3 region has the DNA TGTGCCAGCAGTTACAAAGCGAGTGGTTTGGAAGAGCAGTACTTC. The J gene is TRBJ2-7, the V gene TRBV6-5; D not resolved. V lost 2 bases and J lost 7, with 18 bases in between. CDR3 size: 15 residues. Germline V lookup: CDR1 MNHEY, CDR2 SVGAGI.